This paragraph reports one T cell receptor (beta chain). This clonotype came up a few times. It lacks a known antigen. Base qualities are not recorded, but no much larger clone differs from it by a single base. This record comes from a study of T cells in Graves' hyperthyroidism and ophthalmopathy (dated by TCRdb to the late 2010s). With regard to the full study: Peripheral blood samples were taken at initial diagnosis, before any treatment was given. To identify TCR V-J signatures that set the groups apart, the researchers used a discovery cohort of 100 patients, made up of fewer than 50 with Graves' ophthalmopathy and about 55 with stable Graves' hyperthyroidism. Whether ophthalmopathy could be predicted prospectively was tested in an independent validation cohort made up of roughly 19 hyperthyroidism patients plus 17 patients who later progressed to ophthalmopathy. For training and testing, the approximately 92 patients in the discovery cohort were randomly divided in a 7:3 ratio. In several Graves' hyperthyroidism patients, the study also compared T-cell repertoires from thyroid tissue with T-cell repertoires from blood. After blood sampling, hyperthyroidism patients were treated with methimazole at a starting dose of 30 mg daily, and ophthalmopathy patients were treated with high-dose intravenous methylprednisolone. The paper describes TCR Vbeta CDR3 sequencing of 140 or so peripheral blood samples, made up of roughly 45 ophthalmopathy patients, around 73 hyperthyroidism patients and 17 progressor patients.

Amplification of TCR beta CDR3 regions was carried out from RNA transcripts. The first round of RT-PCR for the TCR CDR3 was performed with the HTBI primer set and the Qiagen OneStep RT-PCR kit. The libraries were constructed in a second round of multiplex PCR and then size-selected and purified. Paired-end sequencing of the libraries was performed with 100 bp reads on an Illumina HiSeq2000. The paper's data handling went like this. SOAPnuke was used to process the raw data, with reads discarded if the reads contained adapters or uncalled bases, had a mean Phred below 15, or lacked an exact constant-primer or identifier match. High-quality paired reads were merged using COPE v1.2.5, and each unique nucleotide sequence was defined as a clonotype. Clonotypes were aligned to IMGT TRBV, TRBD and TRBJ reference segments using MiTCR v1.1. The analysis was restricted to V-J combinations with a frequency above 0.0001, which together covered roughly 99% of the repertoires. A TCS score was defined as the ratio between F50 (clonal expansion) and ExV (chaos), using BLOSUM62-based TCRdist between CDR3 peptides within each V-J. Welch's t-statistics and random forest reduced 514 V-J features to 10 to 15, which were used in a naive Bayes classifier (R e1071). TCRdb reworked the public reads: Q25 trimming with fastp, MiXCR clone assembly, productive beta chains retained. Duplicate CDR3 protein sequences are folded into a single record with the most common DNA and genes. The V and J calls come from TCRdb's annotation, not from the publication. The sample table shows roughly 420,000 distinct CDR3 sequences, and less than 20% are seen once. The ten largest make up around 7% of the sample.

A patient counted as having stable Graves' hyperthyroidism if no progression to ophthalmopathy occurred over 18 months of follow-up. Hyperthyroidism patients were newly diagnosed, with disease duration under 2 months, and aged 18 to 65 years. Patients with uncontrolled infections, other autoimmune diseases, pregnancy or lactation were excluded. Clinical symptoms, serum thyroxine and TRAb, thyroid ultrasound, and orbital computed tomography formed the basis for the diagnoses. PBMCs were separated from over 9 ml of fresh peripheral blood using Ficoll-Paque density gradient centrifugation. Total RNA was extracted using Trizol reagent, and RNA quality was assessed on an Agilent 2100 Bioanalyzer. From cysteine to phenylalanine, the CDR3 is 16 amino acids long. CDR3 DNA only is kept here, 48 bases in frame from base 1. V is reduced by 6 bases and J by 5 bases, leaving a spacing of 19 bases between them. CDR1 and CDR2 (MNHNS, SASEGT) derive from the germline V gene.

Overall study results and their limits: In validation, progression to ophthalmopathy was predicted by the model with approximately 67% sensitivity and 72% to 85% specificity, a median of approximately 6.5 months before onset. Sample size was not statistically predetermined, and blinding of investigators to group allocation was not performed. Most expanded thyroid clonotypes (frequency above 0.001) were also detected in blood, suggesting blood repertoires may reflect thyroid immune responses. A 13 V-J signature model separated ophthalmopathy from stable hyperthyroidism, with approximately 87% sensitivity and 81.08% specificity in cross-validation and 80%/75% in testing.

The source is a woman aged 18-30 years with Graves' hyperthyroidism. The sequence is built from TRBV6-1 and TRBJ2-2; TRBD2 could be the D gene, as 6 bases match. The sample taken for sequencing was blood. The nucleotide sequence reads TGTGCCAGCAGAAAACCGACGTGGGGGGAGACCGGGGAGCTGTTTTTT. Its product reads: CASRKPTWGETGELFF.